Presented here are 21 T cell receptor beta chains from one specimen sequenced in a study of CD8 T cells in Susac syndrome. The authors reverse transcribed 0.5 to 1 ug RNA with random hexamers. TCRdb processed the immunoSEQ multiplex PCR reads anew with MiXCR; each CDR3 protein has one entry. The table shows 130,000 to 150,000 distinct CDR3 sequences, with roughly 94% occurring only once. Material for sequencing was CD4+ T cells from PBMCs. These receptors were obtained from a human donor in good health.

This chain connects TRBV2 to TRBJ2-2; no reliable D call. V lost 5 bases and J lost 8, with 18 bases in between. CDR3 length: 15 amino acids. In germline, CDR1 is SNHLY, CDR2 FYNNEI. The CDR3 spells CASSSPGPPKGELFF. CDR3 bases: TGTGCCAGCAGTAGTCCGGGTCCGCCGAAAGGGGAGCTGTTTTTT.

The V and J genes are TRBV2 and TRBJ1-1; no clear D gene. CDR3 length equals 13 residues. The V end lost 1 base, the J end lost 6 bases, and 9 bases lay between the germline ends. Germline V gene lookup returns CDR1 SNHLY and CDR2 FYNNEI. CDR3 protein: CASSEEVSAEAFF. The CDR3, as DNA: TGTGCCAGCAGTGAAGAAGTGAGCGCTGAAGCTTTCTTT. Together with reference TRBV2 and TRBJ1-1, the CDR3 gives the full variable domain: EPEVTQTPSHQVTQMGQEVILRCVPISNHLYFYWYRQILGQKVEFLVSFYNNEISEKSEIFDDQFSVERPDGSNFTLKIRSTKLEDSAMYFCASSEEVSAEAFFGQGTRLTVV.

Only a few counts were recorded for this clonotype. This sequence joins TRBV6-5 and TRBJ2-5; weak D call: TRBD1 (7 bases). Trimming shortened V by 2 bases and J by 3 bases, and 10 bases separated the two germline ends. The CDR3 covers 14 residues. Looked up from germline, CDR1 is MNHEY and CDR2 is SVGAGI. This CDR3 is CASSYLRGEETQYF. CDR3 DNA sequence: TGTGCCAGCAGTTACCTCAGGGGGGAAGAGACCCAGTACTTC.

The V gene is TRBV20-1, the J gene TRBJ2-7; 7 bases agree with TRBD2. This CDR3 spans 13 amino acids. Trimming at V came to 3 bases and at J to 4 bases, leaving 6 bases not matched to a gene. Per germline, CDR1 DFQATT and CDR2 SNEGSKA (reference sequence). The CDR3 DNA reads TGCAGTGCTAGTTCTAGCGGACCATACGAGCAGTACTTC. Its protein product is CSASSSGPYEQYF.

CDR3 coding DNA: TGTGCCTGGAGTGTACGATCGGACGGGGAGCTGTTTTTT. Translating gives CAWSVRSDGELFF. The V and J genes are TRBV30 and TRBJ2-2; no definite D call. CDR3 length: 13 amino acids. The V end lost 0 bases, the J end lost 7 bases, and 9 bases lay between the germline ends. CDR1 and CDR2 from the germline V gene are GTSNPN and SVGIG (reference sequence).

CDR3: CASSPGRLDYEQYF. CDR3 bases: TGTGCCAGCAGCCCAGGCAGGTTAGACTACGAGCAGTACTTC. The J gene is TRBJ2-7, the V gene TRBV6-5; D is uncertain. The CDR3 runs 14 residues. CDR1 is MNHEY, CDR2 SVGAGI, per germline. Trimming cost V 6 bases and J 3 bases, with 15 bases left between them.

The V call is TRBV4-1, the J call TRBJ1-5; D unclear. V gave up 1 base and J gave up 2 bases, with 9 bases separating them. Germline CDR1 is MGHRA and CDR2 is YSYEKL. This CDR3 has 15 amino acids. The CDR3 DNA sequence: TGCGCCAGCAGCCAAGGTTATACGGGCAATCAGCCCCAGCATTTT. Its protein is CASSQGYTGNQPQHF.

The chain links TRBV7-9 to TRBJ1-1; D gene ambiguous. The CDR3 length is 14 residues. CDR1 is SEHNR and CDR2 is FQNEAQ in the germline V gene (reference sequence). Trimming shortened V by 2 bases and J by 0 bases, and 7 bases separated the two germline ends. CDR3 sequence reads: CASSLSAVNTEAFF. CDR3 DNA sequence: TGTGCCAGCAGCTTATCAGCCGTGAACACTGAAGCTTTCTTT.

The chain carries TRBV2 and TRBJ1-1; 7 bases agree with TRBD1. Germline loops: CDR1 SNHLY, CDR2 FYNNEI. This CDR3 contains 15 residues. The trim removed 10 bases at V and 1 base at J, leaving 12 bases unmatched. CDR3 nucleotides: TGTGCCATCGGGCGATCCGGGACAGCGAACACTGAAGCTTTCTTT. Encoded protein: CAIGRSGTANTEAFF.

This chain joins TRBV6-6 and TRBJ1-2; the D gene is possibly TRBD1 (5 bases). This CDR3 contains 13 residues. Germline CDR1 MNHNY, CDR2 SVGAGI (reference sequence). Trimming stripped 6 bases from V and 8 bases from J, with 16 bases between. The chain's CDR3 is CASRAGPMMGYTF. The CDR3 region has the DNA TGTGCCAGCAGAGCGGGACCGATGATGGGCTACACCTTC.

This chain links TRBV5-1 with TRBJ2-4, with 8 positions matching TRBD1. The junction had 15 bases not matched to a gene; V was cut back by 4 bases and J by 0 bases. Germline V gives CDR1 SGHRS, CDR2 YFSETQ. This CDR3 has 19 amino acids. The CDR3 here is CASSPWTGSYRLAKNIQYF. The CDR3 DNA is TGCGCCAGCAGCCCCTGGACAGGGAGTTACAGACTAGCCAAAAACATTCAGTACTTC.

The DNA for the CDR3 is TGTGCCAGCAGTTGGACAGGGGGCTATACCGGGGAGCTGTTTTTT. The encoded protein is CASSWTGGYTGELFF. The J gene is TRBJ2-2, the V gene TRBV25-1, with 11 bases matching TRBD1. The CDR3 runs 15 residues. Trimming took 5 bases from V and 5 from J; bases not matched to a gene: 4. Germline V CDR1 and CDR2: MGHDK, SYGVNS.

V is TRBV6-2 or TRBV6-3 and J is TRBJ1-1; unclear D gene. The ends were cut back, 3 bases at V and 8 bases at J, with 22 bases in the middle. The CDR3 is made up of 16 amino acids. CDR1 is MNHEY and CDR2 is SVGEGT in the germline V gene. CDR3 sequence: CASSYQEKASRGEAFF. Here the CDR3 DNA reads TGTGCCAGCAGTTATCAGGAGAAAGCGTCACGAGGAGAAGCTTTCTTT.

The rearrangement links TRBV18 to TRBJ1-1, with 7 bases identical to TRBD1. V lost 3 bases and J lost 0; bases outside the gene matches: 10. The germline V gene has CDR1 KGHSH and CDR2 LQKENI. This CDR3 has 17 residues. The CDR3 bases are TGTGCCAGCTCACCGGCTGAACTACAGGGGATGAACACTGAAGCTTTCTTT. It is translated as CASSPAELQGMNTEAFF.

The chain is built from TRBV28 and TRBJ2-5; tentative D call: TRBD2 (6 bases). The germline V gene has CDR1 MDHEN and CDR2 SYDVKM. This CDR3 contains 17 residues. V was clipped by 5 bases and J by 6 bases, with 25 bases between them. CDR3 DNA: TGTGCCAGCAGTCCCCTGGGGGGAGCGGAGAGGAGACAGACCCAGTACTTC. Protein sequence: CASSPLGGAERRQTQYF.

The gene calls are TRBV6-5 and TRBJ2-7, with no clear D. The V end lost 2 bases, the J end lost 0 bases, and 14 bases lay between the germline ends. The V gene's germline CDR1 is MNHEY and CDR2 SVGAGI. The CDR3 is 16 amino acids. The chain's CDR3 is CASSYRRFGNSYEQYF. The CDR3 bases are TGTGCCAGCAGTTACCGAAGGTTTGGGAACTCCTACGAGCAGTACTTC.

CDR3 sequence: CASSLASVNNEQFF. The CDR3 DNA reads as TGTGCCAGCAGCCTGGCTAGCGTGAACAATGAGCAGTTCTTC. The gene calls are TRBV3-1 and TRBJ2-1; possibly TRBD2 for D (6 bases). The CDR3 sequence is 14 residues long. Trimming removed 4 bases from V and 5 bases from J, with 12 bases in between. CDR1 is LGHDT, CDR2 YNNKEL, per germline (reference sequence).

The rearrangement links TRBV5-1 to TRBJ1-1, with unresolved D. Trimming removed 4 bases from V and 3 bases from J, with 16 bases in between. CDR3 length equals 15 residues. CDR1 SGHRS and CDR2 YFSETQ come from the germline V gene. This chain's CDR3 is CASSLSGPQHTEAFF. CDR3 coding DNA: TGCGCCAGCAGCCTGAGCGGGCCTCAGCACACTGAAGCTTTCTTT.

The genes are TRBV18 and TRBJ1-1, with 7 bases identical to TRBD1. The V gene end was trimmed by 10 bases and the J gene end by 0 bases; junction bases not matched to a gene: 8. The germline CDR1 and CDR2 sequences are KGHSH and LQKENI. The CDR3 is made up of 14 amino acids. DNA of the CDR3: TGTGCCACCACGGACAGGATAATGAACACTGAAGCTTTCTTT. Protein: CATTDRIMNTEAFF.

The chain links TRBV5-4 to TRBJ2-7; TRBD1 matches 9 bases. CDR3 length: 17 residues. J lost 2 bases, V lost 2 bases, and 11 bases had no gene match. Germline V gene sequence: CDR1 SGHNT, CDR2 YYREEE (reference sequence). The CDR3 DNA is TGTGCCAGCAGCTTCCGGATCCGTAGGACAGGGGCCTACGAGCAGTACTTC. This translates into CASSFRIRRTGAYEQYF.

The chain couples TRBV18 to TRBJ2-3; no firm D call. Trimming cost V 4 bases and J 0 bases, with 2 bases left between them. The germline V gene has CDR1 KGHSH and CDR2 LQKENI. The CDR3 extends over 12 amino acids. CDR3 nucleotides: TGTGCCAGCTCACAAAGCACAGATACGCAGTATTTT. Translating gives CASSQSTDTQYF.